The source of this TCR beta chain is a study of cytomegalovirus exposure and HLA in healthy donors. A multiplex PCR was run with 60 Vbeta primers and 13 Jbeta primers. Some clones are missing from TCRdb's copy, which holds only in-frame ones; the method was immunoSEQ multiplex PCR. The sample holds 180,000 or so clones; under 90% are singletons and the top ten take approximately 1.6%. There are a few counts of this clone. Its antigen is as yet unknown. Points from the study as a whole: As a later analysis showed, several of the most significant clusters appeared to be linked to common viral pathogens. Association of a missense DCLRE1C variant with TCR beta V- and J-gene trimming was reported in a later analysis.

This TCR came from a male donor in good health and CMV-seronegative. Sequences were obtained from PBMCs.

The CDR3 loop reads CASSRGRDTEAFF. CDR3 in DNA: TGTGCCAGCAGCAGGGGGCGAGACACTGAAGCTTTCTTT. The chain is built from TRBV6-6 and TRBJ1-1; 8 bases fit TRBD1. After removal of 6 bases from V and 3 bases from J, the junction contained 3 bases not matched to a gene. This CDR3 is 13 amino acids long. Germline CDR1 is MNHNY and CDR2 is SVGAGI (reference sequence).